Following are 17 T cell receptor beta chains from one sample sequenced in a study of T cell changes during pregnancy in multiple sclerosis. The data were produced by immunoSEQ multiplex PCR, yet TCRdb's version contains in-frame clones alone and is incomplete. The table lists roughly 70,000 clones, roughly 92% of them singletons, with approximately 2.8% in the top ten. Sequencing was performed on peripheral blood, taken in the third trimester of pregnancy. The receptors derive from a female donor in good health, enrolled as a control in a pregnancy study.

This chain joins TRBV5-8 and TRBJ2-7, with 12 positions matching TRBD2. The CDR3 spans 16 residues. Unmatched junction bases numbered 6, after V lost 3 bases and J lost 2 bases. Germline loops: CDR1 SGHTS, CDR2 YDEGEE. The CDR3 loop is CASSSKLAGGPYEQYF. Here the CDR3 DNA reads TGTGCCAGCAGCTCCAAGCTAGCGGGAGGGCCCTACGAGCAGTACTTC.

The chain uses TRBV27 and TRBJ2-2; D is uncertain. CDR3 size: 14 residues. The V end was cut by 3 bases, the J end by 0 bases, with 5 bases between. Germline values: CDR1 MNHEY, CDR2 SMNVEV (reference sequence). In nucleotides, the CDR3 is TGTGCCAGCAGTTTCGAGGCGAACACCGGGGAGCTGTTTTTT. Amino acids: CASSFEANTGELFF.

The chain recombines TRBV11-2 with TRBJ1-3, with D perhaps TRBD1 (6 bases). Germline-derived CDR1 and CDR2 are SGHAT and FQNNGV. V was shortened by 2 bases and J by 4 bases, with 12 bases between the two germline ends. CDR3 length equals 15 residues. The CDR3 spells CASSLPGGQGNTIYF. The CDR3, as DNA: TGTGCCAGCAGCTTACCCGGGGGGCAAGGAAACACCATATATTTT.

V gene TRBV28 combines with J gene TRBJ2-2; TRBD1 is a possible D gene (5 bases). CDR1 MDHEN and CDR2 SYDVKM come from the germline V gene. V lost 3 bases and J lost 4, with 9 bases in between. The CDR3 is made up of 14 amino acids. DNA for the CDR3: TGTGCCAGCAGTTTCACGACAGCCACCGGGGAGCTGTTTTTT. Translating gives CASSFTTATGELFF. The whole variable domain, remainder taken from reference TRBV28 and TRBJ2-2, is DVKVTQSSRYLVKRTGEKVFLECVQDMDHENMFWYRQDPGLGLRLIYFSYDVKMKEKGDIPEGYSVSREKKERFSLILESASTNQTSMYLCASSFTTATGELFFGEGSRLTVL.

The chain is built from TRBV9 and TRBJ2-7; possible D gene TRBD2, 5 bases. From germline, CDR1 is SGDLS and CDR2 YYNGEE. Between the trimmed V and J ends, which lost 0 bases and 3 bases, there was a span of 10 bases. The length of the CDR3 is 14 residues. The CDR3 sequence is CASSVDEGYYEQYF. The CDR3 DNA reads TGTGCCAGCAGCGTAGACGAGGGCTACTACGAGCAGTACTTC. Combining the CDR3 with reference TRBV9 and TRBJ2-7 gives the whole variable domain DSGVTQTPKHLITATGQRVTLRCSPRSGDLSVYWYQQSLDQGLQFLIQYYNGEERAKGNILERFSAQQFPDLHSELNLSSLELGDSALYFCASSVDEGYYEQYFGPGTRLTVT.

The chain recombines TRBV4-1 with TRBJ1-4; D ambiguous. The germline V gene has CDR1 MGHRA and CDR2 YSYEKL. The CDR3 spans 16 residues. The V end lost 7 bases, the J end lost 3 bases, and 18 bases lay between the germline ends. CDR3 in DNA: TGCGCCAGCAACCCGGGGATATTACGTCCTAATGAAAAACTGTTTTTT. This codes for CASNPGILRPNEKLFF.

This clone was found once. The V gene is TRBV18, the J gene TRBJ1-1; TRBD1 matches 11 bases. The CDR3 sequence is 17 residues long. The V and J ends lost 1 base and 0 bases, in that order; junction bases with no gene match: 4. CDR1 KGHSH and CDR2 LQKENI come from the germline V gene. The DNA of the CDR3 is TGTGCCAGCTCACCACGGGGGACAGGGGGAATGAACACTGAAGCTTTCTTT. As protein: CASSPRGTGGMNTEAFF.

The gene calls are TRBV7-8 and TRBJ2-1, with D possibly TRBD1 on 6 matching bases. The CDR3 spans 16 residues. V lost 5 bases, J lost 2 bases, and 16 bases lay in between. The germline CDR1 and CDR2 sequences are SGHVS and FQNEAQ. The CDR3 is CASSPTTGITYNEQFF. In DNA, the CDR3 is TGTGCCAGCAGCCCTACGACAGGAATAACCTACAATGAGCAGTTCTTC.

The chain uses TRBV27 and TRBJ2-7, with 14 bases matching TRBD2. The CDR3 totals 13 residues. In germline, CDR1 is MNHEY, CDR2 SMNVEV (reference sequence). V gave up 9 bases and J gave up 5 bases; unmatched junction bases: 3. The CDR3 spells CASTGLAGDEQYF. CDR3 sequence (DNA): TGTGCCAGTACGGGACTAGCGGGGGACGAGCAGTACTTC.

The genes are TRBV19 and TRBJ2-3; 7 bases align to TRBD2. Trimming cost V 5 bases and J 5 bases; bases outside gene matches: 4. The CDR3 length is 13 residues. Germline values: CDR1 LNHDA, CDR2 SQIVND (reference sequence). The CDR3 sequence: CASSPGGGDTQYF. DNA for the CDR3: TGTGCCAGTAGTCCGGGGGGTGGAGATACGCAGTATTTT.

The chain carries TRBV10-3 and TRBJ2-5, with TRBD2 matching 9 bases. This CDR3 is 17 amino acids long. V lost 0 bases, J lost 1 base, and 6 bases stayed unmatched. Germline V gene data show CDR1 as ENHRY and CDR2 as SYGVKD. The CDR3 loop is CAISESASGAFQETQYF. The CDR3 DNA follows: TGTGCCATCAGTGAGTCGGCTAGCGGGGCGTTCCAAGAGACCCAGTACTTC.

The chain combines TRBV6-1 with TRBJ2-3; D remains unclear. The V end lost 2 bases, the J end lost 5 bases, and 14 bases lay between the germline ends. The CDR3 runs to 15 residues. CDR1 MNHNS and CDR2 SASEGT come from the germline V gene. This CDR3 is CASSELGEERDTQYF. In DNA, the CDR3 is TGTGCCAGCAGTGAATTAGGAGAGGAGAGAGATACGCAGTATTTT.

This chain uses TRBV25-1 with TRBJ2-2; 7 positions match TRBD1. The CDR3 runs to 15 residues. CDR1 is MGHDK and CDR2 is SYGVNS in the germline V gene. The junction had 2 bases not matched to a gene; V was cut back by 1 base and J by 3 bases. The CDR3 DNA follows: TGTGCCAGCAGTGAATCCGACAGGGACACCGGGGAGCTGTTTTTT. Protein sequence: CASSESDRDTGELFF.

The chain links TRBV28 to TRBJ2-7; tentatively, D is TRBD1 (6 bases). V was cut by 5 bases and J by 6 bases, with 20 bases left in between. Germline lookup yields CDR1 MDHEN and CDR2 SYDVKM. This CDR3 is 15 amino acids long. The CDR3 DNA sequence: TGTGCCAGCAGTACCCCTTCGACAGGCCCTAGCGAGCAGTACTTC. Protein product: CASSTPSTGPSEQYF. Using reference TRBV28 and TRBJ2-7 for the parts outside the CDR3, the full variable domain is DVKVTQSSRYLVKRTGEKVFLECVQDMDHENMFWYRQDPGLGLRLIYFSYDVKMKEKGDIPEGYSVSREKKERFSLILESASTNQTSMYLCASSTPSTGPSEQYFGPGTRLTVT.

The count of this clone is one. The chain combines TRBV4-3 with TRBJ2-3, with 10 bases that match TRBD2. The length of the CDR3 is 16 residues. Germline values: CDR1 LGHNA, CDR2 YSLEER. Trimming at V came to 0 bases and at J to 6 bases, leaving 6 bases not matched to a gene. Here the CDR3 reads CASSQDIGTSVDTQYF. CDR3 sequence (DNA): TGCGCCAGCAGCCAAGATATCGGGACTAGCGTTGATACGCAGTATTTT.

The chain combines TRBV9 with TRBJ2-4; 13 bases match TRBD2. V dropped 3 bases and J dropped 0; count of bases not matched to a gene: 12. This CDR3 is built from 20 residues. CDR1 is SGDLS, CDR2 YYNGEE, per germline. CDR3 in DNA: TGTGCCAGCAGCGCGACCCTGACTAGCGGGAGGAATGGAGCCAAAAACATTCAGTACTTC. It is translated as CASSATLTSGRNGAKNIQYF.

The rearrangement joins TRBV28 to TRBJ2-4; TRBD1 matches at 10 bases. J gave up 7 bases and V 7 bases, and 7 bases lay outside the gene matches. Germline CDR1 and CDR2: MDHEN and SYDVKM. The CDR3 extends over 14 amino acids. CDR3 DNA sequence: TGTGCCAGCACGGGACAGGGGATTGCGAACATTCAGTACTTC. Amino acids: CASTGQGIANIQYF.